The clone carrying this T cell receptor (beta chain) has more than one count but fewer than ten. Its antigen is not known. The hyperthyroidism was newly diagnosed and had lasted under 2 months; the patients were aged 18 to 65. Researchers amplified the TCR beta CDR3 regions from RNA transcripts. The TCR CDR3 first-round RT-PCR relied on the HTBI primer set. MiXCR, run by TCRdb on the multiplex PCR reads, gives a single entry per CDR3 protein. The table has nearly 750,000 distinct CDR3 sequences, roughly a third seen once. The sample belongs to a study of T cells in Graves' hyperthyroidism and ophthalmopathy. Findings and caveats of the study: Ophthalmopathy was model-predicted a median about 6.9 months pre-onset.

The V end was cut by 11 bases, the J end by 6 bases, with 10 bases between. The CDR3 is 11 amino acids. Germline V gene data show CDR1 as SNHLY and CDR2 as FYNNEI. The V and J genes are TRBV2 and TRBJ2-2; D might be TRBD1 or TRBD2, each matching 5 bases. The TCR originated in a woman aged 40 to 49 with Graves' hyperthyroidism. The specimen sequenced was blood. The CDR3 bases are TGTGCCTCCGGGGCCCCCGGGGAGCTGTTTTTT. Protein sequence: CASGAPGELFF. The whole variable domain, filled in from reference TRBV2 and TRBJ2-2, reads EPEVTQTPSHQVTQMGQEVILRCVPISNHLYFYWYRQILGQKVEFLVSFYNNEISEKSEIFDDQFSVERPDGSNFTLKIRSTKLEDSAMYFCASGAPGELFFGEGSRLTVL.